The rows below give T cell receptor beta chains drawn from one sample of a study of shared T cell receptors in the human thymus. The repertoire was sequenced with immunoSEQ multiplex PCR; TCRdb's copy has only in-frame clones and lacks some. The sample shows hundreds of thousands of clones, approximately 95% of them seen only once. The sequencing sample was made of thymocytes. The receptor source for this set is a human donor. CDR3s include the opening cysteine and the closing phenylalanine or tryptophan. The D gene is left open where the match is weak. A clone size is listed for some rows: how often the clone was seen (once, few, many), or a class if it is expanded.

DNA | CDR3 | size | D | J | V
TGTGCCAGCAGCTTGGCCAATCCTTGGCGGCCGTACGAGCAGTACTTC | CASSLANPWRPYEQYF | NA | NA | TRBJ2-7 | TRBV5-4
TGTGCCAGCAGCCCTCGACAGGGCGGTGAGCAGTTCTTC | CASSPRQGGEQFF | NA | TRBD1 | TRBJ2-1 | TRBV27
TGTGCCAGTAGTGGTCCGGGGGGAGCTGGAAACACCATATATTTT | CASSGPGGAGNTIYF | NA | NA | TRBJ1-3 | TRBV19
TGCGCCAGCAGCTCCCGGGACAGTAACACCGGGGAGCTGTTTTTT | CASSSRDSNTGELFF | NA | TRBD1 | TRBJ2-2 | TRBV5-1
TGTGCCAGCAGCTCCCTAGCGGGAGGGCCGAGGAGCTCCTACGAGCAGTACTTC | CASSSLAGGPRSSYEQYF | NA | TRBD2 | TRBJ2-7 | TRBV7-2
TGTGCCAGCAGACCGACTAGCGGAGATGCCAAAAACATTCAGTACTTC | CASRPTSGDAKNIQYF | NA | TRBD2 | TRBJ2-4 | TRBV7-2
TGTGCCAGCAGCTTAAGTGGCACAGATACGCAGTATTTT | CASSLSGTDTQYF | once | NA | TRBJ2-3 | TRBV7-3
TGCGCCAGCAGCCAAAAAGGAAGGGGGCGATCCACAGATACGCAGTATTTT | CASSQKGRGRSTDTQYF | NA | TRBD1 | TRBJ2-3 | TRBV4-1
TGTGCCAGCAGCTCCCCCCCGGGACTGGGAATCTACGAGCAGTACTTC | CASSSPPGLGIYEQYF | NA | NA | TRBJ2-7 | TRBV11-2
TGTGCCAGCAGCTCAGGGGGCGCGTTGACTGAAGCTTTCTTT | CASSSGGALTEAFF | NA | TRBD1 | TRBJ1-1 | TRBV7-3
TGTGCCAGCAGCCCTAGACAGGGGGTCCACGAGCAGTACTTC | CASSPRQGVHEQYF | NA | TRBD1 | TRBJ2-7 | TRBV6-5
TGTGCCAGCAGCTTAGGACTAATGAATGAGCAGTTCTTC | CASSLGLMNEQFF | NA | NA | TRBJ2-1 | TRBV11-2
TGTGCCAGCAGTTTATGCGGTTCGGTATCGGCTAGCGGGAGTGAGGATGGTACAGATACGCAGTATTTT | CASSLCGSVSASGSEDGTDTQYF | NA | TRBD2 | TRBJ2-3 | TRBV28
TGTGCCAGCAGCTTAGAGGGAGGCAGGTGGGGCTATCAGCCCCAGCATTTT | CASSLEGGRWGYQPQHF | few | NA | TRBJ1-5 | TRBV7-8
TGTGCCAGCAGCCCTGGACCGGGCGGTATCTACGGGGAGCAGTACTTC | CASSPGPGGIYGEQYF | NA | NA | TRBJ2-7 | TRBV27
TGTGCCAGCAGCTTAGGAGGTTGGCGGGGGTTAAGTGGAAACACCATATATTTT | CASSLGGWRGLSGNTIYF | NA | NA | TRBJ1-3 | TRBV13
TGTGCCAGCAGTCCGAGCGGAACTAGCACAGATACGCAGTATTTT | CASSPSGTSTDTQYF | NA | NA | TRBJ2-3 | TRBV28
TGTGCCAGCAGTTACTCTCTTGGAGACTACACCTTC | CASSYSLGDYTF | NA | NA | TRBJ1-2 | TRBV6-6
TGTGCCAGCAGCTCGGGGAGGTCCCGGGAGACCCAGTACTTC | CASSSGRSRETQYF | NA | NA | TRBJ2-5 | TRBV11-1
TGTGCCAGCCTCGACAGGGGGCGAGGTGAGACCCAGTACTTC | CASLDRGRGETQYF | NA | TRBD1 | TRBJ2-5 | TRBV5-4
TGTGCCAGCAGCGACTCAAGATTCGGGGCTAGCGGGAGTAGGCGGTTTCTCCACGAGCAGTACTTC | CASSDSRFGASGSRRFLHEQYF | NA | TRBD2 | TRBJ2-7 | TRBV14
TGTGCCAGTACCCTGGGAGGTGACCAGCCCCAGCATTTT | CASTLGGDQPQHF | NA | NA | TRBJ1-5 | TRBV19
TGTGCCAGCAGTCCGACCCCCAGGGTCGGTAATGAAAAACTGTTTTTT | CASSPTPRVGNEKLFF | NA | NA | TRBJ1-4 | TRBV27
TGTGCCAGCAGCGAGAATACGACAGGAGGGTGGGAGCAGTACTTC | CASSENTTGGWEQYF | NA | NA | TRBJ2-7 | TRBV7-2
TGTGCCAGTAGTATTGGGGGGCTAGTTGAAGCTTTCTTT | CASSIGGLVEAFF | once | NA | TRBJ1-1 | TRBV19
TGTGCCAGCAGCAAAGCCCCTGCCGAATCGAGCCCTTGGGAGCAGTACTTC | CASSKAPAESSPWEQYF | NA | NA | TRBJ2-7 | TRBV21-1
TGTGCAGCGAGAGCCCGGGGGAGGGAGACCCAGTACTTC | CAARARGRETQYF | NA | NA | TRBJ2-5 | TRBV6-6